This T cell receptor beta chain was found in a study of blood T cell repertoires in COVID-19. Study-level background: Samples taken during acute and convalescent COVID-19 were collected in the United States, Italy and Spain. The cDNA or gDNA used as material had been derived from T cells, B-cell-depleted T cells, or PBMCs.

In the source study's methods: Reference gene primer amplification yielded estimated nucleated cell counts. Assay: immunoSEQ multiplex PCR; the TCRdb copy retains only in-frame clones and omits some. V, J and clone size reflect that table, while D and trimming were determined from the DNA. The repertoire holds under 250,000 clones, approximately 80% seen once, with under 30% in the top ten. Note on this clone: With a far larger clone one base away, a read error is the likely cause.

This TCR derives from a middle-aged man with acute or convalescent COVID-19. The sequenced material came from peripheral blood.

CDR3 region: CASSWDRNTEAFF. The CDR3 region has the DNA TGTGCCAGCAGCTGGGACAGGAACACTGAAGCTTTCTTT. The V and J genes are TRBV5-4 and TRBJ1-1; 7 nucleotides agree with TRBD1. The CDR3 runs 13 residues. The germline V gene encodes CDR1 SGHNT and CDR2 YYREEE (reference sequence). J was trimmed by 1 base and V by 3 bases; bases with no gene match: 0.